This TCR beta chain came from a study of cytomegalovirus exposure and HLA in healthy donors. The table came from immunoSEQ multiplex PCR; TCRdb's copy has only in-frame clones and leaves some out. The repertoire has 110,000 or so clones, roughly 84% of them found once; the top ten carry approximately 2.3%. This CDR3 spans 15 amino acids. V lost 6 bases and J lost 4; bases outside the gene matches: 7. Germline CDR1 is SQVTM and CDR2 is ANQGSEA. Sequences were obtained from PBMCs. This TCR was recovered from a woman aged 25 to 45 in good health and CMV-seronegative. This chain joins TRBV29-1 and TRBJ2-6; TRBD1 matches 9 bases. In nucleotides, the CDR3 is TGCAGCGTAATACAGGGGGCTGGAGGGGCCAACGTCCTGACTTTC. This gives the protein CSVIQGAGGANVLTF.